This T cell receptor (beta chain) came from a study of beta chain features in type 1 diabetes. Across the whole study: Patient and healthy donor groups were alike in age, gender and cell yields.

The V and J ends lost 3 bases and 4 bases respectively, with 12 bases between them. Germline assignment: CDR1 MDHEN and CDR2 SYDVKM. The CDR3 is made up of 14 amino acids. Isolated RNA was reverse transcribed in full, so expressed TCRB transcripts were sequenced. Only in-frame clones appear in the TCRdb table, and some are missing; sequencing was by immunoSEQ multiplex PCR. The top ten clones hold roughly 0.43% of a sample with approximately 140,000 clones, about 50% of them seen once. The rearrangement links TRBV28 to TRBJ1-2, with D perhaps TRBD1 (6 bases). Sequencing was carried out using Tregs from blood. The TCR was taken from a man between 18 and 29 years old in good health. The CDR3 DNA reads TGTGCCAGCAGTTTTGTTCGAGGGGGCTATGGCTACACCTTC. Translation gives CASSFVRGGYGYTF.